The clone carrying this TCR beta chain has a handful of counts. Relying on iRepertoire HTBI primers and Arm-PCR of CDR3 regions, the team built TCR beta libraries. TCRdb redid the calling of the multiplex PCR reads with MiXCR, one entry per CDR3 protein. The sample contains roughly 360,000 distinct CDR3 sequences, 23% of which appear only once. This sample is part of a study of regulatory T cells in long-lasting Graves disease. About the study: A definition of persistent Graves' disease required over 5 years of antithyroid drugs plus positive TSH receptor antibodies.

Indicated time point: persistent/refractory GD, antithyroid drugs over 5 years with positive TRAb. Making the TCR library involved RNA that had been extracted from PBMCs. Germline values: CDR1 SGHRS, CDR2 YFSETQ. The V and J ends lost 2 bases and 6 bases, in that order; junction bases with no gene match: 8. This CDR3 has 16 amino acids. The J gene is TRBJ2-2, the V gene TRBV5-1; 9 nucleotides line up with TRBD1. The receptor comes from a woman in her thirties or forties with Graves disease. The input for sequencing was peripheral blood mononuclear cells (PBMCs), taken when the disease was refractory, from a patient treated with antithyroid drugs. CDR3: CASSFSSGQGPGELFF. The CDR3, as DNA: TGCGCCAGCAGCTTCTCATCGGGACAGGGACCCGGGGAGCTGTTTTTT.